These 13 T cell receptor beta chains were sequenced from one sample in a study of CD8 T cells in Susac syndrome. RNA, at about 0.45 to 1 ug, was reverse transcribed with random hexamers. TCRdb analysed the immunoSEQ multiplex PCR reads with MiXCR anew, one entry per CDR3 protein. Altogether about 140,000 distinct CDR3 sequences are present, 95% being singletons, with the ten largest covering roughly 0.14%. Sample: CD4+ T cells from PBMCs. These TCRs come from a human donor with Susac syndrome.

This CDR3 is CASSSPTRGIFREQFF. CDR3 DNA: TGTGCCAGCAGCTCGCCGACAAGGGGGATCTTTCGAGAGCAGTTCTTC. This sequence joins TRBV5-4 and TRBJ2-1, with TRBD1 as a possible D gene (6 bases). The CDR3 runs 16 residues. The V gene's germline CDR1 is SGHNT and CDR2 YYREEE (reference sequence). V lost 3 bases and J 10 bases, leaving 23 bases between the germline ends.

DNA of the CDR3: TGTGCCAGCACCAAGGGGGGCTATGGCTACACCTTC. Encoded protein: CASTKGGYGYTF. V and J are TRBV28 and TRBJ1-2, with D possibly TRBD1 on 6 matching bases. The CDR3 totals 12 residues. Trimming removed 7 bases from V and 4 bases from J, with 10 bases in between. The germline CDR1 and CDR2 sequences are MDHEN and SYDVKM.

The J gene is TRBJ2-4, the V gene TRBV11-1; TRBD1 aligns across 7 bases. Germline-derived CDR1 and CDR2 are SGHAT and FQDESV (reference sequence). J gave up 5 bases and V 4 bases, and 2 bases lay outside the gene matches. The CDR3 covers 13 residues. Written as DNA, the CDR3 is TGTGCCAGCAGCTCGGGACAGCAAAACATTCAGTACTTC. Translation gives CASSSGQQNIQYF.

This sequence joins TRBV20-1 and TRBJ2-3; D remains ambiguous. The CDR3 loop spans 12 amino acids. Germline CDR1 DFQATT, CDR2 SNEGSKA (reference sequence). Deletions cut 0 bases from V and 6 bases from J, with 7 bases between. DNA of the CDR3: TGCAGTGCTAGAGATGTAGGTGATACGCAGTATTTT. It is translated as CSARDVGDTQYF.

The chain has TRBV12-5 and TRBJ2-5; no firm D call. V was trimmed by 7 bases and J by 5 bases, leaving 8 bases between them. The CDR3 covers 11 residues. The germline CDR1 and CDR2 sequences are LGHNT and FRNRAP. CDR3 loop: CASAQGETQYF. DNA of the CDR3: TGTGCTAGTGCCCAAGGGGAGACCCAGTACTTC.

The chain couples TRBV18 to TRBJ2-7; D call uncertain. The length of the CDR3 is 15 residues. V lost 5 bases, J lost 0 bases, and 14 bases lay in between. CDR1 is KGHSH and CDR2 is LQKENI in the germline V gene. The CDR3 DNA sequence: TGTGCCAGCTCATATCAGTCGGGTAGCTCCTACGAGCAGTACTTC. Protein product: CASSYQSGSSYEQYF.

V and J are TRBV4-3 and TRBJ2-2; D is uncertain. CDR3 length equals 15 residues. V shed 0 bases and J shed 5 bases, with 10 bases lying between them. The germline V gene has CDR1 LGHNA and CDR2 YSLEER. CDR3 region: CASSQDRPGTGELFF. The CDR3 DNA reads as TGCGCCAGCAGCCAAGATAGGCCCGGAACCGGGGAGCTGTTTTTT.

This clonotype has only one observation. This chain connects TRBV12-3 or TRBV12-4 to TRBJ2-7, with D uncertain. The CDR3 has 13 residues. V was cut by 4 bases and J by 5 bases, with 12 bases left in between. The DNA of the CDR3 is TGTGCCAGCAGTTCGGCCCCGGGCAACGAGCAGTACTTC. Encoded protein: CASSSAPGNEQYF.

The rearrangement joins TRBV2 to TRBJ1-2; 8 bases align to TRBD1. J lost 6 bases, V lost 7 bases, and 7 bases had no gene match. The germline V gene has CDR1 SNHLY and CDR2 FYNNEI. The CDR3 has 13 amino acids. The CDR3 protein is CASKSDRGNGYTF. Here the CDR3 DNA reads TGTGCCAGCAAATCCGACAGGGGCAATGGCTACACCTTC. Together with reference TRBV2 and TRBJ1-2, the CDR3 gives the full variable domain: EPEVTQTPSHQVTQMGQEVILRCVPISNHLYFYWYRQILGQKVEFLVSFYNNEISEKSEIFDDQFSVERPDGSNFTLKIRSTKLEDSAMYFCASKSDRGNGYTFGSGTRLTVV.

This clonotype was counted a few times. The genes are TRBV2 and TRBJ2-4; possible D gene TRBD2, 5 bases. V was shortened by 4 bases and J by 3 bases, with 10 bases between the two germline ends. Germline CDR1 SNHLY, CDR2 FYNNEI. The CDR3 contains 14 residues. Here the CDR3 reads CASSVDGGKNIQYF. Written as DNA, the CDR3 is TGTGCCAGCAGTGTCGATGGAGGCAAAAACATTCAGTACTTC.

This chain connects TRBV25-1 to TRBJ2-7; D is undetermined. Per the germline V gene, CDR1 is MGHDK and CDR2 is SYGVNS. The CDR3 is 12 residues long. With 3 bases removed from V and 6 bases from J, the gap between germline ends came to 9 bases. The CDR3 nucleotides are TGTGCCAGCAGTGACTCCCGTGCCGAGCAGTACTTC. It specifies CASSDSRAEQYF.

The chain is built from TRBV4-1 and TRBJ1-2, with D possibly TRBD1 on 6 matching bases. Germline CDR1 is MGHRA and CDR2 is YSYEKL. V lost 4 bases and J lost 2, with 17 bases in between. The CDR3 runs to 16 residues. CDR3 residues: CASSRPGGGVNYGYTF. The CDR3 DNA reads as TGCGCCAGCAGCCGCCCCGGGGGGGGCGTCAACTATGGCTACACCTTC.

Details on this clonotype: In this CDR3 the conserved last residue, phenylalanine or tryptophan, is missing, so a read error is likely. The genes are TRBV6-4 and TRBJ2-1; 11 bases are shared with TRBD2. This CDR3 spans 15 amino acids. The V segment lost 4 bases and the J segment 6 bases; nucleotides outside the gene matches: 5. The germline CDR1 and CDR2 sequences are MRHNA and SNTAGT. Here the CDR3 reads CASSVSGGAGNEQFL. The CDR3 region has the DNA TGTGCCAGCAGTGTTAGCGGGGGGGCCGGCAATGAGCAGTTCTTG.